This T cell receptor (beta chain) was profiled in a study of tumor and adjacent non-tumor tissue in lung cancer. Study at large: The cohort had approximately 12 adenocarcinoma, a couple of squamous cell and 1 small cell patients. About 4.17 million productive TCRbeta reads were obtained per sample on average. Study-level results: Tumor tissue had significantly higher TCR diversity than normal lung.

This sample's RNA came from whole unsorted tissue. TCRbeta libraries were built with three rounds of nested PCR, modified from ARM-PCR. TCRdb reanalysed the multiplex PCR reads using MiXCR and keeps one entry per CDR3 protein. Here the sample spans about 200,000 distinct CDR3 sequences, about 76% being singletons. The CDR3 has 16 residues. V lost 7 bases and J lost 0; bases outside the gene matches: 5. CDR1 and CDR2 from the germline V gene are SGHDT and YYEEEE. Notes on this clonotype: Antigen unknown. It may be a read error: a sequence one base away is much more abundant.

The sequencing input was lung tumor tissue. This receptor was taken from a man between 60 and 75 years old with non-small cell lung cancer. The chain is built from TRBV5-6 and TRBJ2-4; 12 bases are shared with TRBD2. CDR3 nucleotides: TGTGCCAGCGGACTAGCGGGGAGCGTAGCCAAAAACATTCAGTACTTC. Protein product: CASGLAGSVAKNIQYF.